The 32 T cell receptor beta chains presented below share a single source sample, sequenced in a study of T cell responses to AZD1222 COVID-19 vaccine. Only in-frame clones appear in the TCRdb table, and some are missing; sequencing was by immunoSEQ multiplex PCR. The sample yields under 130,000 clones, about 87% seen once. The starting material was peripheral blood, obtained on day 0 of AZD1222 vaccination. These receptors originate from an adult in good health.

CDR3 in DNA: TGTGCCAGCTCATCCTCCCAGGGCATGAACACTGAAGCTTTCTTT. The encoded protein is CASSSSQGMNTEAFF. The genes are TRBV18 and TRBJ1-1; weak D call: TRBD1 (5 bases). The CDR3 is made up of 15 amino acids. V lost 5 bases and J lost 0, with 13 bases in between. CDR1 and CDR2 from the germline V gene are KGHSH and LQKENI. Filled out from reference TRBV18 and TRBJ1-1, the complete variable domain reads NAGVMQNPRHLVRRRGQEARLRCSPMKGHSHVYWYRQLPEEGLKFMVYLQKENIIDESGMPKERFSAEFPKEGPSILRIQQVVRGDSAAYFCASSSSQGMNTEAFFGQGTRLTVV.

J is TRBJ2-5 and V is TRBV7-9; D assignment may be TRBD1 or TRBD2 (5 bases each). Germline CDR1 SEHNR, CDR2 FQNEAQ (reference sequence). With 5 bases removed from V and 1 base from J, the gap between germline ends came to 11 bases. The CDR3 is made up of 14 amino acids. The CDR3 loop reads CASSVGALQETQYF. CDR3 DNA sequence: TGTGCCAGCAGCGTCGGGGCCCTCCAAGAGACCCAGTACTTC.

The chain uses TRBV28 and TRBJ1-1, with a tentative D call TRBD1 (5 bases). V shed 6 bases and J shed 1 base, with 15 bases lying between them. The CDR3 loop spans 15 amino acids. The germline CDR1 and CDR2 sequences are MDHEN and SYDVKM. The CDR3 region is CASRYHGAANTEAFF. CDR3 nucleotides: TGTGCCAGCAGATATCACGGGGCAGCGAACACTGAAGCTTTCTTT.

The chain joins TRBV19 to TRBJ1-5; 9 positions match TRBD1. The V segment lost 7 bases and the J segment 7 bases; nucleotides outside the gene matches: 8. Per germline, CDR1 LNHDA and CDR2 SQIVND (reference sequence). This CDR3 comprises 14 residues. CDR3 sequence (DNA): TGTGCCAGTATGGGAACAGGGGGCAGGCAGCCCCAGCATTTT. Its protein product is CASMGTGGRQPQHF.

The rearrangement uses TRBV24-1 and TRBJ1-2, with D perhaps TRBD1 (6 bases). The ends were cut back, 11 bases at V and 7 bases at J, with 10 bases in the middle. CDR1 KGHDR and CDR2 SFDVKD come from the germline V gene. The CDR3 sequence is 10 residues long. The CDR3 sequence is CAKIRGGYTF. CDR3 nucleotide sequence: TGTGCCAAAATCAGGGGTGGCTACACCTTC.

This clone was detected a few times. The chain employs TRBV20-1 and TRBJ1-5; D call uncertain. The germline gives CDR1 DFQATT, CDR2 SNEGSKA (reference sequence). Trimming shortened V by 3 bases and J by 5 bases, and 11 bases separated the two germline ends. The CDR3 loop spans 13 amino acids. This CDR3 reads CSASSGLDQPQHF. The CDR3 DNA reads as TGCAGTGCTAGTTCGGGTCTTGATCAGCCCCAGCATTTT.

This chain links TRBV11-1 with TRBJ2-5, with 8 bases matching TRBD2. Germline CDR1 is SGHAT and CDR2 is FQDESV (reference sequence). The CDR3 has 15 residues. V shed 8 bases and J 1 base; nucleotides not matched to a gene: 9. The CDR3 loop reads CASQGPGGLQETQYF. CDR3 in DNA: TGTGCCAGCCAGGGGCCGGGAGGGCTCCAAGAGACCCAGTACTTC.

The chain employs TRBV4-2 and TRBJ1-1; 11 bases agree with TRBD1. The CDR3 extends over 15 amino acids. Trimming took 4 bases from V and 5 from J; bases not matched to a gene: 6. Germline CDR1 reads LGHNA; CDR2 reads YNFKEQ. The CDR3 DNA is TGTGCCAGCAGCCCAGGACAGGGGGCGGCGACTGAAGCTTTCTTT. This sequence encodes CASSPGQGAATEAFF.

The J gene is TRBJ2-1, the V gene TRBV19, with 12 bases matching TRBD1. The V gene end was trimmed by 4 bases and the J gene end by 6 bases; junction bases not matched to a gene: 4. Germline V gives CDR1 LNHDA, CDR2 SQIVND (reference sequence). This CDR3 is 15 amino acids long. This CDR3 is CASSNRDRGLNEQFF. CDR3 in DNA: TGTGCCAGTAGTAACCGGGACAGGGGGCTCAATGAGCAGTTCTTC.

The J gene is TRBJ1-5, the V gene TRBV19; possibly TRBD1 for D (5 bases). The ends were cut back, 5 bases at V and 4 bases at J, with 15 bases in the middle. Germline V CDR1 and CDR2: LNHDA, SQIVND (reference sequence). CDR3 length equals 15 residues. CDR3 region: CASSGLGGGNQPQHF. The CDR3 DNA follows: TGTGCCAGTAGTGGCTTGGGGGGGGGTAATCAGCCCCAGCATTTT.

Of note for this clone: The same CDR3 can be traced to other DNA sequences in this sample. The chain employs TRBV6-4 and TRBJ2-1; D may be TRBD1 (6 bases). In germline, CDR1 is MRHNA, CDR2 SNTAGT. The CDR3 covers 12 residues. The V gene lost 2 bases and the J gene lost 7 bases, with 6 bases spanning the gap. The CDR3 loop reads CASSDRGNEQFF. CDR3 DNA: TGTGCCAGCAGTGACAGGGGGAATGAGCAGTTCTTC.

This sequence joins TRBV18 and TRBJ2-7; D unresolved. This CDR3 is built from 12 residues. V lost 2 bases to trimming and J lost 2 bases, with 4 bases between them. Germline lookup yields CDR1 KGHSH and CDR2 LQKENI. CDR3 sequence reads: CASSPDTYEQYF. The CDR3 coding sequence is TGTGCCAGCTCACCAGACACCTACGAGCAGTACTTC.

This chain links TRBV5-1 with TRBJ2-1; 9 nucleotides align to TRBD1. CDR1 SGHRS and CDR2 YFSETQ come from the germline V gene. V lost 0 bases to trimming and J lost 4 bases; unmatched junction nucleotides: 5. The CDR3 is 16 residues long. CDR3 DNA: TGCGCCAGCAGCTTGGGAGGGACAGGGACATACAATGAGCAGTTCTTC. Residues: CASSLGGTGTYNEQFF.

J is TRBJ2-6 and V is TRBV29-1; D remains ambiguous. V gave up 5 bases and J gave up 0 bases, with 5 bases separating them. Per germline, CDR1 SQVTM and CDR2 ANQGSEA. The CDR3 loop spans 13 amino acids. The CDR3 loop reads CSVRDSGANVLTF. The CDR3 DNA reads TGCAGCGTTAGAGACTCTGGGGCCAACGTCCTGACTTTC. Using reference TRBV29-1 and TRBJ2-6 for the parts outside the CDR3, the full variable domain is SAVISQKPSRDICQRGTSLTIQCQVDSQVTMMFWYRQQPGQSLTLIATANQGSEATYESGFVIDKFPISRPNLTFSTLTVSNMSPEDSSIYLCSVRDSGANVLTFGAGSRLTVL.

The chain combines TRBV6-5 with TRBJ1-6; TRBD1 matches at 8 bases. The V gene end was trimmed by 7 bases and the J gene end by 5 bases; junction bases not matched to a gene: 4. Per germline, CDR1 MNHEY and CDR2 SVGAGI. This CDR3 has 14 residues. The CDR3 protein is CASTLTGDNSPLHF. CDR3 DNA: TGTGCCAGCACTCTGACAGGGGATAATTCACCCCTCCACTTT.

The V gene is TRBV28, the J gene TRBJ2-3; D remains unclear. V was trimmed by 7 bases and J by 1 base, leaving 6 bases between them. Looked up from germline, CDR1 is MDHEN and CDR2 is SYDVKM. This CDR3 comprises 12 residues. For the CDR3, the DNA is TGTGCCAGCACCTCGGGCACAGATACGCAGTATTTT. This gives the protein CASTSGTDTQYF. The variable domain in full, completed from reference TRBV28 and TRBJ2-3, reads DVKVTQSSRYLVKRTGEKVFLECVQDMDHENMFWYRQDPGLGLRLIYFSYDVKMKEKGDIPEGYSVSREKKERFSLILESASTNQTSMYLCASTSGTDTQYFGPGTRLTVL.

The gene calls are TRBV7-2 and TRBJ1-5; D remains ambiguous. The germline V gene encodes CDR1 SGHTA and CDR2 FQGNSA. Trimming pared 4 bases from V and 6 bases from J, leaving 10 bases between. This CDR3 is 13 amino acids long. CDR3 nucleotide sequence: TGTGCCAGCAGCTCGGACGGGATTCAGCCCCAGCATTTT. It yields the protein CASSSDGIQPQHF.

This clone was detected a few times. The rearrangement uses TRBV7-2 and TRBJ2-5; D gene unclear. Trimming pared 6 bases from V and 1 base from J, leaving 18 bases between. This CDR3 is 16 amino acids long. Germline CDR1 SGHTA, CDR2 FQGNSA. The CDR3 spells CASRYNLLVGQETQYF. CDR3 nucleotides: TGTGCCAGCAGATACAACCTCTTGGTGGGCCAAGAGACCCAGTACTTC. Full variable domain (remainder filled in from reference TRBV7-2 and TRBJ2-5): GAGVSQSPSNKVTEKGKDVELRCDPISGHTALYWYRQSLGQGLEFLIYFQGNSAPDKSGLPSDRFSAERTGGSVSTLTIQRTQQEDSAVYLCASRYNLLVGQETQYFGPGTRLLVL.

V is TRBV20-1 and J is TRBJ1-1; perhaps TRBD1 as D (5 bases). This CDR3 region has 11 residues. Between the trimmed V and J ends, which lost 5 bases and 11 bases, there was a span of 15 bases. The germline V gene encodes CDR1 DFQATT and CDR2 SNEGSKA (reference sequence). The CDR3 protein is CSARAGGSAFF. CDR3 nucleotide sequence: TGCAGTGCTCGTGCTGGGGGTTCGGCTTTCTTT.

V is TRBV19 and J is TRBJ2-3; weak D call: TRBD1 (5 bases). The CDR3 covers 13 residues. The germline V gene encodes CDR1 LNHDA and CDR2 SQIVND (reference sequence). V lost 8 bases and J 1 base, leaving 10 bases between the germline ends. The CDR3 region has the DNA TGTGCCAGTGGGCCACAGGGCACAGATACGCAGTATTTT. Protein product: CASGPQGTDTQYF.

The chain employs TRBV19 and TRBJ1-2, with a possible D match to TRBD1 (6 bases). Germline CDR1 reads LNHDA; CDR2 reads SQIVND (reference sequence). With 5 bases removed from V and 5 bases from J, the gap between germline ends came to 18 bases. The CDR3 covers 15 residues. The CDR3 spells CASSGTDSQSYGYTF. In nucleotides, the CDR3 is TGTGCCAGTAGTGGGACGGACAGCCAGTCGTATGGCTACACCTTC.

The rearrangement joins TRBV7-9 to TRBJ2-2, with D unresolved. This CDR3 region has 14 residues. Trimming removed 5 bases at V and 0 bases at J, with 7 bases between. The V gene's germline CDR1 is SEHNR and CDR2 FQNEAQ (reference sequence). Here the CDR3 DNA reads TGTGCCAGCAGCAGTAGGGCGAACACCGGGGAGCTGTTTTTT. Its translation is CASSSRANTGELFF.

This chain uses TRBV4-3 with TRBJ2-7; tentatively, D is TRBD1 (6 bases). This CDR3 is built from 16 residues. Germline V gene lookup returns CDR1 LGHNA and CDR2 YSLEER. V was cut by 0 bases and J by 6 bases, with 18 bases left in between. The DNA for the CDR3 is TGCGCCAGCAGCCAAGATGGGGGCCCCTTTGAGCGCGAGCAGTACTTC. Its translation: CASSQDGGPFEREQYF.

The chain carries TRBV7-3 and TRBJ2-2, with 8 bases that match TRBD1. This CDR3 is built from 15 residues. V shed 6 bases, J shed 4 bases, and the junction held 7 bases outside the gene matches. The V gene's germline CDR1 is SGHTA and CDR2 FQGTGA. This CDR3 is CASSSGQVGTGELFF. CDR3 nucleotides: TGTGCCAGCAGTTCGGGACAGGTTGGCACCGGGGAGCTGTTTTTT.

This rearrangement joins TRBV19 to TRBJ2-5; D is unclear. V was shortened by 8 bases and J by 5 bases, with 18 bases between the two germline ends. CDR3 size: 14 residues. Germline-derived CDR1 and CDR2 are LNHDA and SQIVND (reference sequence). The CDR3 DNA sequence: TGTGCCAGTCAAAGCCACAGACCCTCGGAGACCCAGTACTTC. It translates to CASQSHRPSETQYF. The full variable domain, in which reference TRBV19 and TRBJ2-5 provide the parts outside the CDR3, is DGGITQSPKYLFRKEGQNVTLSCEQNLNHDAMYWYRQDPGQGLRLIYYSQIVNDFQKGDIAEGYSVSREKKESFPLTVTSAQKNPTAFYLCASQSHRPSETQYFGPGTRLLVL.

This chain joins TRBV10-2 and TRBJ2-1; 11 bases map to TRBD2. The CDR3 length is 15 residues. The J segment lost 4 bases and the V segment lost 6 bases, leaving 5 bases of the junction unmatched. Germline CDR1 and CDR2: WSHSY and SAAADI. CDR3: CASSAGTSGYNEQFF. The CDR3 DNA is TGCGCCAGCAGCGCCGGGACTAGCGGTTACAATGAGCAGTTCTTC.

This sequence joins TRBV4-1 and TRBJ1-1; D perhaps matches TRBD1 (6 bases). V shed 8 bases and J shed 5 bases, with 27 bases lying between them. Germline V gene data show CDR1 as MGHRA and CDR2 as YSYEKL. This CDR3 spans 17 amino acids. The CDR3 DNA follows: TGCGCCAGCCGAAGAACCGGGACCCCATCAAGGGGGACTGAAGCTTTCTTT. This encodes CASRRTGTPSRGTEAFF.

A word on this clone: A read error may produce the germline difference seen at one junction end. The V and J genes are TRBV2 and TRBJ2-1; D tentatively fits TRBD1 or TRBD2 (5 bases each). The germline CDR1 and CDR2 sequences are SNHLY and FYNNEI. There are 12 residues in the CDR3. CDR3 amino acids: CASGGTYSEQFF. The CDR3 coding sequence is TGTGCCAGCGGTGGGACCTACAGTGAGCAGTTCTTC. Based on the CDR3 plus reference TRBV2 and TRBJ2-1, the full variable domain is EPEVTQTPSHQVTQMGQEVILRCVPISNHLYFYWYRQILGQKVEFLVSFYNNEISEKSEIFDDQFSVERPDGSNFTLKIRSTKLEDSAMYFCASGGTYSEQFFGPGTRLTVL.

Turning to this clone: The same CDR3 arises from other DNA sequences in this sample as well. The V gene is TRBV2, the J gene TRBJ2-2; D unresolved. This CDR3 spans 11 amino acids. CDR1 SNHLY and CDR2 FYNNEI come from the germline V gene. Trimming removed 4 bases at V and 4 bases at J, with 1 base between. The CDR3 DNA reads TGTGCCAGCAGTGGCACCGGGGAGCTGTTTTTT. Translation gives CASSGTGELFF. Looking up the rest from reference TRBV2 and TRBJ2-2 gives the full variable domain: EPEVTQTPSHQVTQMGQEVILRCVPISNHLYFYWYRQILGQKVEFLVSFYNNEISEKSEIFDDQFSVERPDGSNFTLKIRSTKLEDSAMYFCASSGTGELFFGEGSRLTVL.

This rearrangement joins TRBV6-5 to TRBJ1-4, with no clear D. Germline loops: CDR1 MNHEY, CDR2 SVGAGI. Trimming took off 8 bases at V and 4 bases at J, with 11 bases between the two ends. The CDR3 is 13 amino acids. For the CDR3, the DNA is TGTGCCAGCCGTTGGGGAGGTAATGAAAAACTGTTTTTT. Translating it yields CASRWGGNEKLFF.

The V gene is TRBV27, the J gene TRBJ1-2; D is undetermined. The ends were cut back, 6 bases at V and 1 base at J, with 9 bases in the middle. This CDR3 spans 13 amino acids. In germline, CDR1 is MNHEY, CDR2 SMNVEV (reference sequence). The CDR3 coding sequence is TGTGCCAGCAGCCCACAGCTTAACTATGGCTACACCTTC. Residues: CASSPQLNYGYTF.

This chain joins TRBV3-1 (or the pseudogene TRBV3-2) and TRBJ1-5, with D hard to call. Looked up from germline, CDR1 is LGHDT and CDR2 is YNNKEL (reference sequence). Between the trimmed V and J ends, which lost 0 bases and 0 bases, there was a span of 3 bases. The length of the CDR3 is 14 residues. CDR3 nucleotide sequence: TGTGCCAGCAGCCAAGATACTAGCAATCAGCCCCAGCATTTT. It yields the protein CASSQDTSNQPQHF.